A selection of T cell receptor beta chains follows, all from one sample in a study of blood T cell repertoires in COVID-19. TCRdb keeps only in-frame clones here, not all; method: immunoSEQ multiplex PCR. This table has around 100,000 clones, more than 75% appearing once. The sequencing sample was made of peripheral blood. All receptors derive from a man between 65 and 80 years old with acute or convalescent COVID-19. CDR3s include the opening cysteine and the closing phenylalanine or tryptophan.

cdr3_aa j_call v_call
CSVGTGGYGYTF TRBJ1-2 TRBV29-1
CASSTPRPGVSGNTIYF TRBJ1-3 TRBV9
CASTPFAAGSPLHF TRBJ1-6 TRBV11-2
CASSPGTGPYEQYF TRBJ2-7 TRBV18
CASTRPKREGYGYTF TRBJ1-2 TRBV11-2
CAWSGQMNTEAFF TRBJ1-1 TRBV30
CASSEESSGGEQYF TRBJ2-7 TRBV2
CASSPPPGSNQPQHF TRBJ1-5 TRBV28
CASSLGQPVKGYTF TRBJ1-2 TRBV28
CASSPATGRSPLHF TRBJ1-6 TRBV28
CASSLQVFNTIYF TRBJ1-3 TRBV11-2
CASQGGSVSSEAFF TRBJ1-1 TRBV19
CASSVEPYNEQFF TRBJ2-1 TRBV9
CASSGQARGDTQYF TRBJ2-3 TRBV6-4
CASSEVGGPYEQYF TRBJ2-7 TRBV6-1
CASSQGGAYTEAFF TRBJ1-1 TRBV3-1/TRBV3-2
CASSYSRVLHF TRBJ1-6 TRBV6-5
CASSLGQGVSGEQYF TRBJ2-7 TRBV5-1